This T cell receptor (beta chain) was captured in a study of vaccination effects on CD4 cells after COVID-19. TCRdb's copy holds only in-frame clones and misses some; the assay was immunoSEQ multiplex PCR. The table records some 30,000 clones, roughly 77% of them present only once. The CDR3 is made up of 15 amino acids. CDR1 SGHAT and CDR2 FQDESV come from the germline V gene (reference sequence). V shed 5 bases and J shed 5 bases, with 16 bases lying between them. As for this clone: The antigen is unknown.

CD4+ T cells specific for antigen were expanded with viral peptide pools by the ViraFEST assay before sequencing. Isolating CD4+ T cells followed more than 9 days of culture. Vaccination of participants consisted of two doses of either the BNT162b2 or mRNA-1273 vaccine. The sample in question was CD4+ T cells from PBMCs cultured with HCoV-229E spike peptides, obtained after COVID-19 vaccination. The clonotype comes from a human donor who received a COVID-19 vaccine. The J gene is TRBJ2-1, the V gene TRBV11-1, with D perhaps TRBD1 (5 bases). CDR3 in DNA: TGTGCCAGCAGCCAGCCTCTAGGGGTTAACAATGAGCAGTTCTTC. Translated, it gives CASSQPLGVNNEQFF.